The 5 T cell receptor beta chains in this list originate from one sample, sequenced in a study of identical twins. Using its own MiXCR run on the 5' RACE reads, TCRdb lists one record per CDR3 protein. The table records about 890,000 distinct CDR3 sequences, over 9% of them present only once. The same data also contributed to another study, on yellow fever vaccine responses in identical twins.

Sequencing was performed on PBMCs. Source of these receptors: a woman under 30 in good health.

Here the CDR3 reads CASSQASSQPQHF. CDR3 in DNA: TGTGCCAGCAGCCAAGCATCGAGCCAGCCCCAGCATTTT. The chain combines TRBV3-1 with TRBJ1-5; D remains ambiguous. Germline CDR1 and CDR2: LGHDT and YNNKEL (reference sequence). The CDR3 is made up of 13 amino acids. Trimming removed 1 base from V and 7 bases from J, with 8 bases in between.

This clonotype was seen a few times. This chain connects TRBV12-3 or TRBV12-4 to TRBJ2-2, with D uncertain. This CDR3 comprises 13 residues. Trimming left V 3 bases short and J 5 bases short, with 7 bases between. The CDR3 bases are TGTGCCAGCAGTTTTACAGAAACCGGGGAGCTGTTTTTT. This translates into CASSFTETGELFF.

The rearrangement joins TRBV25-1 to TRBJ2-3; 7 bases are a match to TRBD2. The CDR3 spans 14 residues. V shed 7 bases and J 5 bases; nucleotides not matched to a gene: 9. Germline-derived CDR1 and CDR2 are MGHDK and SYGVNS. CDR3 sequence reads: CASNRGRAIDTQYF. The CDR3 nucleotides are TGTGCCAGCAATCGTGGGAGGGCTATAGATACGCAGTATTTT.

This clonotype came up a few times. The rearrangement links TRBV4-1 to TRBJ2-7; tentatively, D is TRBD2 (6 bases). The CDR3 covers 15 residues. Trimming took off 1 base at V and 6 bases at J, with 16 bases between the two ends. In germline, CDR1 is MGHRA, CDR2 YSYEKL. Here the CDR3 reads CASSQVREPRGEQYF. DNA of the CDR3: TGCGCCAGCAGCCAAGTCCGGGAGCCACGGGGCGAGCAGTACTTC.

As DNA, the CDR3 is TGTGCCAGCAGCTTAATGCCCGCGAACACTGAAGCTTTCTTT. Translation gives CASSLMPANTEAFF. The chain employs TRBV7-8 and TRBJ1-1; D remains unclear. The CDR3 loop spans 14 amino acids. CDR1 and CDR2 from the germline V gene are SGHVS and FQNEAQ. Trimming removed 2 bases from V and 1 base from J, with 8 bases in between.